The subject of this entry is one T cell receptor beta chain. A much larger clone sits a single nucleotide away, making a read error possible. These data originate in a study of T cells in Graves' hyperthyroidism and ophthalmopathy. The CDR3 runs to 14 residues. V was trimmed by 5 bases and J by 0 bases, leaving 10 bases between them. The V gene's germline CDR1 is KGHDR and CDR2 SFDVKD. The CDR3 regions of TCR beta were amplified from RNA transcripts. Using the HTBI primer set, a first-round RT-PCR was run on the TCR CDR3. TCRdb redid the calling of the multiplex PCR reads with MiXCR, one entry per CDR3 protein. Of over 500,000 distinct CDR3 sequences in the sample, 13% to 15% were seen once.

This chain joins TRBV24-1 and TRBJ2-7, with unresolved D. The sample consisted of blood. This clonotype originated in a woman aged 40-49 years with Graves' hyperthyroidism. In DNA, the CDR3 is TGTGCCACCAGTGGCCTTCAATACTCCTACGAGCAGTACTTC. Translation gives CATSGLQYSYEQYF.